This T cell receptor beta chain is from a study of cytomegalovirus exposure and HLA in healthy donors. Study-wide findings and caveats: Sequencing probably produced one cluster of sequence variants that were highly shared. A few V segments could not be told apart, such as TRBV6-2 and TRBV6-3, and were left out. Several of the most significant clusters appeared linked to common viral pathogens, based on a later analysis.

This CDR3 contains 16 residues. Germline lookup yields CDR1 SQVTM and CDR2 ANQGSEA. V lost 1 base, J lost 4 bases, and 8 bases stayed unmatched. A remark on this clone: Its antigen is currently unknown.

Healthy bone marrow donors supplied every sample. It was with 60 Vbeta and 13 Jbeta primers that the PCR ran. The protocol was immunoSEQ multiplex PCR, while the TCRdb copy is restricted to in-frame clones and leaves out a portion. The data contain 200,000 to 250,000 clones, about four fifths of them seen just once; the ten biggest clones take up 10%. Sequenced input: PBMCs. The rearrangement uses TRBV29-1 and TRBJ2-3; TRBD1 matches 10 bases. This sequence was found in a woman aged 45-65 years in good health and CMV-seropositive. This CDR3 is CSVEGVGTGVSDTQYF. The CDR3 bases are TGCAGCGTTGAAGGGGTCGGGACAGGGGTGTCAGATACGCAGTATTTT.